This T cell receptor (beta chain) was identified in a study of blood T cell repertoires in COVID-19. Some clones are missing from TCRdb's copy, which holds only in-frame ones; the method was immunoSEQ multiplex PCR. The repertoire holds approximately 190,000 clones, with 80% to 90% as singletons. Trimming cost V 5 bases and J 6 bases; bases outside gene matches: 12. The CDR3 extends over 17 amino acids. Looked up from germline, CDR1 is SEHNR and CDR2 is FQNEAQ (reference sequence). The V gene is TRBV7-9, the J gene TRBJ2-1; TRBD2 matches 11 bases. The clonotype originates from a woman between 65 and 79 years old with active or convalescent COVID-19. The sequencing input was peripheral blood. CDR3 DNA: TGTGCCAGCAGCCCCTGGAGGGGGACTAGCGGTTTCAATGAGCAGTTCTTC. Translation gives CASSPWRGTSGFNEQFF.